The sample holds a few counts of the clone carrying this TCR beta chain. The germline gives CDR1 MNHEY, CDR2 SVGEGT. The CDR3 length is 14 residues. V shed 6 bases, J shed 5 bases, and the junction held 3 bases outside the gene matches. TCRdb recomputed calls from the 5' RACE reads with MiXCR, one row per CDR3 protein. The table shows approximately 83,000 distinct CDR3 sequences, with 11% to 15% occurring only once. These data originate in a study of early T cells in non-severe SARS-CoV-2 infection. Study-wide background: Whole-blood bulk RNA, unsorted, was sequenced, and chains were unpaired.

Sequenced sample: whole blood. The clonotype comes from an adult who was a healthcare worker with PCR-confirmed SARS-CoV-2 infection or an uninfected control (not recorded which). V and J are TRBV6-2 or TRBV6-3 and TRBJ2-1; 11 bases line up with TRBD2. In DNA form, the CDR3 reads TGTGCCAGCAGGTCTAGCGGGGGGCACAATGAGCAGTTCTTC. Amino acids: CASRSSGGHNEQFF.